This is a list of T cell receptor beta chains from one sample in a study of blood T cell repertoires in COVID-19. Method: immunoSEQ multiplex PCR; TCRdb's copy keeps in-frame clones and lacks some. The repertoire holds some 250,000 clones, roughly nine tenths seen once, with more than 1% in the top ten. The sample taken for sequencing was PBMCs or T cells enriched from blood (not recorded which). Receptors were obtained from a human donor in a cohort exposed to, infected with or recovered from COVID-19 (not recorded which). The donor label of this sample is uncertain. Both conserved end residues are part of each CDR3. Each record gives: V gene, CDR3 length, D gene, J gene, clone size, CDR3 DNA, CDR3 protein. The D gene is left open where the match is weak. Not every row has a clone size; where given, it reads once, few, many or a size class.

TRBV2	14	-	TRBJ1-6	-	TGTGCCAGCACTTCAACAAATCTTAATTCACCCCTCCACTTT	CASTSTNLNSPLHF
TRBV18	13	TRBD1	TRBJ1-1	once	TGTGCCAGCTCACCACGGGACAGCGAACAAGCTTTCTTT	CASSPRDSEQAFF
TRBV6-5	14	-	TRBJ1-1	-	TGTGCCAGCAGTTACGGGGGGAGGAGCACTGAAGCTTTCTTT	CASSYGGRSTEAFF
TRBV2	15	-	TRBJ1-5	-	TGTGCCAGCAGCCTACAGGGTCCAGGTAATCAGCCCCAGCATTTT	CASSLQGPGNQPQHF
TRBV18	14	-	TRBJ1-1	-	TGTGCCAGCTCACCACCATATCTGAACACTGAAGCTTTCTTT	CASSPPYLNTEAFF
TRBV3-1/TRBV3-2	14	TRBD1	TRBJ1-2	-	TGTGCCAGCAGCCTACAGGGGGCCGACTATGGCTACACCTTC	CASSLQGADYGYTF
TRBV4-1	17	-	TRBJ2-5	-	TGCGCCAGCAGCCAAGTGGGTCTACCCCGGAGTGGCGAGACCCAGTACTTC	CASSQVGLPRSGETQYF
TRBV2	15	TRBD1	TRBJ1-2	once	TGTGCCAGCACCGGTCTACAGGGGAGAGTCTATGGCTACACCTTC	CASTGLQGRVYGYTF
TRBV29-1	17	TRBD1	TRBJ2-7	-	TGCAGCGTTGAAGAGGTGTTGGGGGGACAGGGCTCCTACGAGCAGTACTTC	CSVEEVLGGQGSYEQYF
TRBV4-2	16	TRBD1	TRBJ1-5	-	TGTGCCAGCAGCCACCCGGACAGGGAGGGCAATCAGCCCCAGCATTTT	CASSHPDREGNQPQHF
TRBV4-3	14	TRBD1	TRBJ1-2	-	TGCGCCAGCAGCCGGACAGGGAGAAACTATGGCTACACCTTC	CASSRTGRNYGYTF
TRBV30	17	-	TRBJ1-6	once	TGTGCCTGGAGTGTGCGGGGGGGGGCGGTTTTGTACTCACCCCTCCACTTT	CAWSVRGGAVLYSPLHF
TRBV11-2	14	TRBD2	TRBJ2-2	many	TGTGCCAGCAGCTCGACTAGCCTCACCGGGGAGCTGTTTTTT	CASSSTSLTGELFF
TRBV5-4	17	TRBD1	TRBJ1-3	-	TGTGCCAGCAGCCATGGACAGGGGGCAGGCTCTGGAAACACCATATATTTT	CASSHGQGAGSGNTIYF
TRBV3-1/TRBV3-2	18	-	TRBJ2-3	-	TGTGCCAGCAGCCAAGCGGGGCCGGGGGACCCAGTCACAGATACGCAGTATTTT	CASSQAGPGDPVTDTQYF
TRBV5-4	15	-	TRBJ1-1	-	TGTGCCAGCAGCTTGGAGGCACAGCAGAACACTGAAGCTTTCTTT	CASSLEAQQNTEAFF
TRBV29-1	14	-	TRBJ1-5	-	TGCATCCTAATCCGGGAGTCCTACAATCAGCCCCAGCATTTT	CILIRESYNQPQHF
TRBV19	15	TRBD1	TRBJ2-7	-	TGTGCCAGTAGTATAGAGGCGCAGGGGGCCTACGAGCAGTACTTC	CASSIEAQGAYEQYF
TRBV11-2	16	TRBD2	TRBJ2-1	once	TGTGCCAGCAGCGTCCCGCGGGGGGCCAGTTGGAATGAGCAGTTCTTC	CASSVPRGASWNEQFF
TRBV30	13	-	TRBJ1-2	-	TGTGCCTGGAGTGCGACAGCTTTCTATGGCTACACCTTC	CAWSATAFYGYTF
TRBV19	13	-	TRBJ1-2	-	TGTGCCAGTCTAGACAGATCTCACTATGGCTACACCTTC	CASLDRSHYGYTF
TRBV9	15	-	TRBJ1-6	many	TGTGCCAGCAGCTTAATGGACGGGGGGAATTCACCCCTCCACTTT	CASSLMDGGNSPLHF
TRBV11-2	16	TRBD1	TRBJ1-6	-	TGTGCCAGCAGCATTAGACAGACAGGGGGCGGTTCACCCCTCCACTTT	CASSIRQTGGGSPLHF
TRBV27	15	TRBD2	TRBJ2-3	once	TGTGCCAGCAGTTTAACGGCGGGGGGCACAGATACGCAGTATTTT	CASSLTAGGTDTQYF
TRBV19	16	-	TRBJ1-2	once	TGTGCCAGTACCCCGGGCGGCGAGGGCAGTCGCTATGGCTACACCTTC	CASTPGGEGSRYGYTF
TRBV2	14	-	TRBJ2-1	-	TGTGCCAGCAAACGGACAGAGATAAAGGTTGAGCAGTTCTTC	CASKRTEIKVEQFF
TRBV7-6	14	-	TRBJ1-1	-	TGTGCCAGCAGCCCACAGGGTGGGTCCACTGAAGCTTTCTTT	CASSPQGGSTEAFF